This T cell receptor (beta chain) was observed in a study of identical twins. Study-wide findings and caveats: The same donors were not followed; conclusions instead depended on cross-sectional statistical analysis.

MiXCR, run by TCRdb on the 5' RACE reads, gives a single entry per CDR3 protein. The sample contains around 1.7 million distinct CDR3 sequences, about 30% of which appear only once. CDR3 length: 15 amino acids. The J segment lost 7 bases and the V segment lost 5 bases, leaving 11 bases of the junction unmatched. This clonotype was counted between two and nine times. No antigen is known for it. V gene TRBV12-3 or TRBV12-4 combines with J gene TRBJ2-1; 7 bases are shared with TRBD2. Source material: cord blood. This receptor was obtained from a newborn girl in good health. DNA for the CDR3: TGTGCCAGCAGTCCGCTTCGGACGGGGGGAAATGAGCAGTTCTTC. The encoded protein is CASSPLRTGGNEQFF.